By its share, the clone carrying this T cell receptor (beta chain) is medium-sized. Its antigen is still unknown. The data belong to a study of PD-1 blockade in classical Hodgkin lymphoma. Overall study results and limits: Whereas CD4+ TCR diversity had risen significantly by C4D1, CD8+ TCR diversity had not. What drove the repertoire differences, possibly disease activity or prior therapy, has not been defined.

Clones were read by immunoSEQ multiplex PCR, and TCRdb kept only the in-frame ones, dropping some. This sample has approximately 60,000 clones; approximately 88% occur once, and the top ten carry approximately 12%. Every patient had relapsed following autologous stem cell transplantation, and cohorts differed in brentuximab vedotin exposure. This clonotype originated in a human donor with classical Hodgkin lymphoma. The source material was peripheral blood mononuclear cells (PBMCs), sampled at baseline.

CDR3 residues: CASSLFSWSPLGPLHF. The DNA for the CDR3 is TGTGCCAGCAGTTTATTCAGTTGGAGCCCCCTAGGGCCCCTCCACTTT. This chain links TRBV27 with TRBJ1-6; D gene uncertain. CDR1 and CDR2 (germline): MNHEY, SMNVEV (reference sequence). The V end lost 1 base, the J end lost 13 bases, and 20 bases lay between the germline ends. This CDR3 contains 16 residues.